The 18 T cell receptor beta chains listed next were all sequenced from one sample in a study of blood T cell repertoires in COVID-19. Clones were read by immunoSEQ multiplex PCR, and TCRdb kept only the in-frame ones, dropping some. The table lists 45,000 or so clones, 80% to 90% of them singletons. Sequencing was done on a sample of peripheral blood. These receptors were obtained from a woman of 80 years or more with COVID-19, enrolled during active disease.

This rearrangement joins TRBV29-1 to TRBJ1-3; 7 positions agree with TRBD1. The CDR3 runs to 16 residues. The germline V gene has CDR1 SQVTM and CDR2 ANQGSEA. With 6 bases clipped from V and 2 bases from J, the junction kept 13 bases outside the gene matches. The CDR3 DNA is TGCAGCGTGGACTCCCACAGGGGCGGCGCTGGAAACACCATATATTTT. Its translation is CSVDSHRGGAGNTIYF.

The rearrangement links TRBV5-1 to TRBJ2-7; TRBD2 might be the D (6 bases). Germline CDR1 is SGHRS and CDR2 is YFSETQ. V was pared by 0 bases and J by 4 bases, with 14 bases between. The CDR3 runs 15 residues. The CDR3 loop is CASSLGTGEVYEQYF. The CDR3 DNA reads as TGCGCCAGCAGCTTGGGTACCGGGGAGGTTTACGAGCAGTACTTC.

The rearrangement links TRBV6-6 to TRBJ2-7; TRBD2 matches at 9 bases. V trimming: 2 bases; J trimming: 0 bases; junction bases outside the gene matches: 2. The CDR3 spans 15 residues. From germline, CDR1 is MNHNY and CDR2 SVGAGI (reference sequence). CDR3 residues: CASSYERGASYEQYF. DNA for the CDR3: TGTGCCAGCAGTTACGAGCGGGGGGCCTCCTACGAGCAGTACTTC.

The chain carries TRBV29-1 and TRBJ2-7, with 9 bases aligning to TRBD1. Germline loops: CDR1 SQVTM, CDR2 ANQGSEA. V dropped 3 bases and J dropped 6; count of bases not matched to a gene: 3. The CDR3 loop spans 12 amino acids. The DNA of the CDR3 is TGCAGCGTTGAGACAGGGGGTTTCGAGCAGTACTTC. It is translated as CSVETGGFEQYF.

This chain joins TRBV11-2 and TRBJ1-1; no clear D gene. The CDR3 has 14 amino acids. Per the germline V gene, CDR1 is SGHAT and CDR2 is FQNNGV. Trimming shortened V by 1 base and J by 1 base, and 7 bases separated the two germline ends. The CDR3 is CASSLVRKNTEAFF. CDR3 DNA: TGTGCCAGCAGCTTAGTTAGAAAGAACACTGAAGCTTTCTTT.

The rearrangement joins TRBV6-5 to TRBJ2-1, with 13 bases aligning to TRBD2. Unmatched junction bases numbered 5, after V lost 6 bases and J lost 6 bases. This CDR3 region has 15 residues. The germline V gene encodes CDR1 MNHEY and CDR2 SVGAGI. CDR3 residues: CASRLAGGPGNEQFF. The CDR3 DNA follows: TGTGCCAGCAGACTAGCGGGAGGGCCAGGCAATGAGCAGTTCTTC.

This chain links TRBV5-1 with TRBJ2-7; 11 positions match TRBD1. The CDR3 is 18 residues long. Germline V gene sequence: CDR1 SGHRS, CDR2 YFSETQ. Trimming cost V 3 bases and J 7 bases; bases outside gene matches: 18. In nucleotides, the CDR3 is TGCGCCAGCAGCTACGGGACAGGGGGAGCAACATCATTACGGGAGCAGTACTTC. Translated: CASSYGTGGATSLREQYF.

This chain connects TRBV7-2 to TRBJ1-5, with 10 positions matching TRBD1. V lost 5 bases to trimming and J lost 4 bases; unmatched junction nucleotides: 5. This CDR3 is built from 15 residues. The V gene's germline CDR1 is SGHTA and CDR2 FQGNSA. In nucleotides, the CDR3 is TGTGCCAGCAGCCGGGGACAGGGGACGAATCAGCCCCAGCATTTT. It yields the protein CASSRGQGTNQPQHF.

V gene TRBV28 combines with J gene TRBJ1-5; 9 bases map to TRBD1. The CDR3 is 15 amino acids. The ends lost 6 bases at V and 7 bases at J; junction bases unmatched: 10. Germline V gene data show CDR1 as MDHEN and CDR2 as SYDVKM. This CDR3 is CASRDRGGGWQPQHF. The CDR3 coding sequence is TGTGCCAGCAGGGACAGGGGTGGAGGCTGGCAGCCCCAGCATTTT.

The chain uses TRBV2 and TRBJ2-3; 10 nucleotides align to TRBD2. CDR3 length equals 14 residues. The junction had 10 bases not matched to a gene; V was cut back by 11 bases and J by 5 bases. CDR1 is SNHLY and CDR2 is FYNNEI in the germline V gene. CDR3 DNA: TGTGCCGCCTCGGCTAGCGGGAGAGGAGATACGCAGTATTTT. It is translated as CAASASGRGDTQYF.

V gene TRBV9 combines with J gene TRBJ1-4; no definite D call. With 0 bases removed from V and 8 bases from J, the gap between germline ends came to 11 bases. The CDR3 extends over 14 amino acids. The germline CDR1 and CDR2 sequences are SGDLS and YYNGEE. In DNA form, the CDR3 reads TGTGCCAGCAGCGTAGGGGTGAGGAGCGAAAAACTGTTTTTT. It specifies CASSVGVRSEKLFF.

The chain recombines TRBV3-1 (or the pseudogene TRBV3-2) with TRBJ2-5; the D gene is possibly TRBD2 (6 bases). The CDR3 runs to 15 residues. Germline CDR1 is LGHDT and CDR2 is YNNKEL (reference sequence). Trimming stripped 0 bases from V and 5 bases from J, with 13 bases between. CDR3 sequence (DNA): TGTGCCAGCAGCCAAGAAAGATGGCGGGACGAGACCCAGTACTTC. Its protein product is CASSQERWRDETQYF.

The J gene is TRBJ2-2, the V gene TRBV30, with 10 bases lining up with TRBD1. V dropped 2 bases and J dropped 3; count of bases not matched to a gene: 3. CDR3 size: 15 residues. Germline CDR1 is GTSNPN and CDR2 is SVGIG (reference sequence). Written as DNA, the CDR3 is TGTGCCTGGAGTAAGGGGACAGGGGACACCGGGGAGCTGTTTTTT. This translates into CAWSKGTGDTGELFF.

The chain recombines TRBV3-1 (or the pseudogene TRBV3-2) with TRBJ2-7, with 11 bases matching TRBD1. Germline V lookup: CDR1 LGHDT, CDR2 YNNKEL (reference sequence). The CDR3 loop spans 15 amino acids. Germline trimming cut 4 bases from V and 3 bases from J; bases unmatched to any gene: 5. The CDR3 bases are TGTGCCAGCAGCCGAAGGACAGGGGGCAACTACGAGCAGTACTTC. The encoded protein is CASSRRTGGNYEQYF.

J is TRBJ2-1 and V is TRBV19, with 8 bases matching TRBD2. CDR1 LNHDA and CDR2 SQIVND come from the germline V gene (reference sequence). The CDR3 has 16 residues. Trimming cost V 4 bases and J 0 bases; bases outside gene matches: 5. The chain's CDR3 is CASSTPGLASYNEQFF. CDR3 coding DNA: TGTGCCAGTAGTACGCCCGGACTAGCCTCCTACAATGAGCAGTTCTTC. The whole variable domain, remainder taken from reference TRBV19 and TRBJ2-1, is DGGITQSPKYLFRKEGQNVTLSCEQNLNHDAMYWYRQDPGQGLRLIYYSQIVNDFQKGDIAEGYSVSREKKESFPLTVTSAQKNPTAFYLCASSTPGLASYNEQFFGPGTRLTVL.

In its sample, this clone was seen once. The chain recombines TRBV15 with TRBJ2-2; the match to TRBD1 covers 8 bases. The CDR3 contains 17 residues. In germline, CDR1 is LNHNV, CDR2 YYDKDF (reference sequence). V trimming: 1 base; J trimming: 7 bases; junction bases outside the gene matches: 11. The CDR3 here is CATSRGGSNRGNGELFF. In DNA, the CDR3 is TGTGCCACCAGCAGAGGAGGGAGCAACAGGGGGAACGGGGAGCTGTTTTTT.

The chain combines TRBV10-3 with TRBJ1-5; a possible D gene is TRBD1 (6 bases). The germline V gene encodes CDR1 ENHRY and CDR2 SYGVKD. This CDR3 has 15 residues. The ends were cut back, 6 bases at V and 0 bases at J, with 12 bases in the middle. For the CDR3, the DNA is TGTGCCATCAGCGATACAGGGACTAGCAATCAGCCCCAGCATTTT. It translates to CAISDTGTSNQPQHF.

This clone was seen more than once but under ten times. V and J are TRBV28 and TRBJ1-5; 9 nucleotides agree with TRBD1. Germline V gene data show CDR1 as MDHEN and CDR2 as SYDVKM. CDR3 size: 15 residues. Trimming removed 6 bases from V and 4 bases from J; junction bases left unmatched: 7. CDR3 bases: TGTGCCAGCAGGAAGACAGGGGGAGGTAATCAGCCCCAGCATTTT. This translates into CASRKTGGGNQPQHF.